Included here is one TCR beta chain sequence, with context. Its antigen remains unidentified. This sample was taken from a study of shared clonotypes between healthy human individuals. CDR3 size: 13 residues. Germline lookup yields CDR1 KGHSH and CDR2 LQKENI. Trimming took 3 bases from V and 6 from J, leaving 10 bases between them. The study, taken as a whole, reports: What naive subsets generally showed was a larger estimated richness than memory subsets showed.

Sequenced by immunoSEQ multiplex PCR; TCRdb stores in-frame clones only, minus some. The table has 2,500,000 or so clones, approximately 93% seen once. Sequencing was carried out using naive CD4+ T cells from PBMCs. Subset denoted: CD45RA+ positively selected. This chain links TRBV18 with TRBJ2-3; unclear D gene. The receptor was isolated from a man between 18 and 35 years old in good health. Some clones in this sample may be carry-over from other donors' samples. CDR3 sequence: CASSPPEEDTQYF. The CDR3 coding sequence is TGTGCCAGCTCACCGCCAGAGGAGGATACGCAGTATTTT. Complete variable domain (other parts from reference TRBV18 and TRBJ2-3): NAGVMQNPRHLVRRRGQEARLRCSPMKGHSHVYWYRQLPEEGLKFMVYLQKENIIDESGMPKERFSAEFPKEGPSILRIQQVVRGDSAAYFCASSPPEEDTQYFGPGTRLTVL.